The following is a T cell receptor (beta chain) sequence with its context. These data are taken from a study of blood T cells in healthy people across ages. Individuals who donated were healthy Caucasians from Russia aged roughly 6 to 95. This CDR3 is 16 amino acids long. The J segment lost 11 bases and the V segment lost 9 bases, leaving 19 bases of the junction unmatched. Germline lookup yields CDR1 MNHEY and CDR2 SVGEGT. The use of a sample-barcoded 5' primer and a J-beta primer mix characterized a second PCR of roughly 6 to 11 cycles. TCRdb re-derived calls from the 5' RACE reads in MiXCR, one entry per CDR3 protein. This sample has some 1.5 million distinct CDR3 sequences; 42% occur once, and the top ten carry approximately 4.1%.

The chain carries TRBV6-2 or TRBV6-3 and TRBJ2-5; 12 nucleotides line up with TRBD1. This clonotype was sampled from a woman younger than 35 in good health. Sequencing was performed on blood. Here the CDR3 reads CARSPARDRGLDEQYF. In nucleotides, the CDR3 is TGTGCCAGAAGCCCCGCCCGGGACAGGGGGCTGGATGAGCAGTACTTC.